Listed below are T cell receptor beta chains from one sample, sequenced in a study of PD-L1 blockade in urothelial cancer. Only in-frame clones appear in the TCRdb table, and some are missing; sequencing was by immunoSEQ multiplex PCR. The table includes more than 80,000 clones, 82% detected once. Material: PBMCs, obtained around atezolizumab (anti-PD-L1) treatment. These receptors were obtained from a man aged 65 to 85 with urothelial cancer. Each CDR3 is given with its conserved first and last residue. Each record gives: clone size, J gene, D gene, V gene, CDR3 DNA, CDR3 protein. A D gene is named only where the DNA matches it firmly. Rows give clone size only sometimes, using once, few, many, or a class for an expanded clone.

NA | TRBJ2-5 | TRBD2 | TRBV7-9 | TGTGCCAGCAGCTTGGAGCGGGAGGGCCGGGGGCTGGAGGAGACCCAGTACTTC | CASSLEREGRGLEETQYF
few | TRBJ2-7 | NA | TRBV4-1 | TGCGCCAGCAGCCAAGATCACGCTAGCTCTAGCTACGAGCAGTACTTC | CASSQDHASSSYEQYF
NA | TRBJ2-2 | TRBD1 | TRBV9 | TGTGCCAGCAGCGTTGGACAGGGGGGAACCGGGGAGCTGTTTTTT | CASSVGQGGTGELFF
few | TRBJ2-7 | TRBD2 | TRBV2 | TGTGCCAGCAGTGAGGAGCTAGCGGGAACCCACGAGCAGTACTTC | CASSEELAGTHEQYF
NA | TRBJ2-2 | TRBD1 | TRBV9 | TGTGCCAGCAGCGTCGACAGGGGGCAGATCGGGGAGCTGTTTTTT | CASSVDRGQIGELFF
NA | TRBJ2-1 | TRBD1 | TRBV6-5 | TGTGCCAGCAGTACGGGCGGGACAGGGCCTAATGAGCAGTTCTTC | CASSTGGTGPNEQFF
NA | TRBJ2-5 | TRBD2 | TRBV7-7 | TGTGCCAGCAGCCCTGGACTAGCGGAGACCCAGTACTTC | CASSPGLAETQYF
NA | TRBJ2-7 | NA | TRBV9 | TGTGCCAGCAGCGTAGGGGGGGATCTGGCGTACGAGCAGTACTTC | CASSVGGDLAYEQYF
NA | TRBJ2-1 | NA | TRBV9 | TGTGCCAGCAGCGCGCGGTCTCTTTCGGGGGGCGGCTCCTACAATGAGCAGTTCTTC | CASSARSLSGGGSYNEQFF
NA | TRBJ2-7 | TRBD1 | TRBV18 | TGTGCCAGCTCACAGCTGGGACAGGGGTCCGAGCAGTACTTC | CASSQLGQGSEQYF
NA | TRBJ1-6 | NA | TRBV18 | TGTGCCAGCTCACCCGGCCGGCAGGGCTATAATTCACCCCTCCACTTT | CASSPGRQGYNSPLHF
NA | TRBJ1-1 | TRBD1 | TRBV28 | TGTGCCAGCAGTTTATGGACAGGGGAGAACACTGAAGCTTTCTTT | CASSLWTGENTEAFF
few | TRBJ2-3 | TRBD1 | TRBV27 | TGTGCCAGCAGAATGACAGGGGAAGATACGCAGTATTTT | CASRMTGEDTQYF